The 18 T cell receptor beta chains reported below all come from one sample, sequenced in a study of CD8+CD57+ T cells in acquired aplastic anemia. CDR3 and TCR beta VDJ profiling relied on genomic DNA as the template. TCRdb independently ran MiXCR on the reads; one entry per CDR3 protein. The repertoire includes about 270,000 distinct CDR3 sequences, about 56% of them detected once, and 7.5% to 9% sits in the top ten. Sequencing was done on a sample of sorted CD4+, CD8+, or CD8+CD57+ T cells (not recorded which) from PBMCs. The source is a human donor with severe aplastic anemia or a healthy control (not recorded which).

Many counts were recorded for this clonotype. The V and J genes are TRBV2 and TRBJ2-7, with no clear D. V was trimmed by 3 bases and J by 3 bases, leaving 0 bases between them. This CDR3 is built from 10 residues. Germline V gene lookup returns CDR1 SNHLY and CDR2 FYNNEI. CDR3: CASSDYEQYF. For the CDR3, the DNA is TGTGCCAGCAGTGACTACGAGCAGTACTTC.

The chain carries TRBV19 and TRBJ2-7; D is perhaps TRBD1 or TRBD2 (5 bases each). The V and J ends lost 6 bases and 5 bases respectively, with 14 bases between them. CDR1 LNHDA and CDR2 SQIVND come from the germline V gene (reference sequence). The CDR3 contains 13 residues. The CDR3 nucleotides read TGTGCCAGTAGCAGGGTTTGGCGGGACGAGCAGTACTTC. Protein: CASSRVWRDEQYF.

The CDR3 protein is CSVTITRDQPQHF. In DNA form, the CDR3 reads TGCAGCGTTACAATAACCAGGGATCAGCCCCAGCATTTT. The chain joins TRBV29-1 to TRBJ1-5, with a weak D call TRBD1 (5 bases). The CDR3 is made up of 13 amino acids. The germline CDR1 and CDR2 sequences are SQVTM and ANQGSEA. Trimming removed 5 bases from V and 5 bases from J, with 13 bases in between.

V usage is TRBV19 and J usage is TRBJ2-3, with TRBD2 matching 10 bases. The CDR3 totals 18 residues. The junction had 8 bases not matched to a gene; V was cut back by 0 bases and J by 2 bases. The germline V gene has CDR1 LNHDA and CDR2 SQIVND (reference sequence). This chain's CDR3 is CASSIDHLGLADTDTQYF. CDR3 in DNA: TGTGCCAGTAGTATAGACCACCTTGGACTAGCGGACACAGATACGCAGTATTTT. The variable domain in full, with the rest retrieved from reference TRBV19 and TRBJ2-3, is DGGITQSPKYLFRKEGQNVTLSCEQNLNHDAMYWYRQDPGQGLRLIYYSQIVNDFQKGDIAEGYSVSREKKESFPLTVTSAQKNPTAFYLCASSIDHLGLADTDTQYFGPGTRLTVL.

This clonotype was counted many times. The chain uses TRBV28 and TRBJ1-6; 8 nucleotides agree with TRBD1. The CDR3 is made up of 16 amino acids. The V and J ends lost 8 bases and 0 bases, in that order; junction bases with no gene match: 6. Germline lookup yields CDR1 MDHEN and CDR2 SYDVKM. The CDR3 protein is CASGRDRSSYNSPLHF. The CDR3 DNA sequence: TGTGCCAGCGGACGGGACAGGAGCTCCTATAATTCACCCCTCCACTTT.

With regard to this clonotype: The missing conserved phenylalanine or tryptophan at the end of this CDR3 makes a read error likely. This rearrangement joins TRBV6-5 to TRBJ2-1; D unresolved. Between the trimmed V and J ends, which lost 4 bases and 8 bases, there was a span of 12 bases. The CDR3 consists of 13 residues. The germline CDR1 and CDR2 sequences are MNHEY and SVGAGI. CDR3 region: CASSLTFDDEQFL. The CDR3 region has the DNA TGTGCCAGCAGTTTAACTTTCGACGATGAGCAGTTCCTC.

This sequence joins TRBV7-2 and TRBJ2-7; D may correspond to TRBD1 or TRBD2 (5 bases each). Germline V gives CDR1 SGHTA, CDR2 FQGNSA. V was pared by 2 bases and J by 2 bases, with 7 bases between. The CDR3 sequence is 13 residues long. The CDR3 bases are TGTGCCAGCAGCTTACCGGGGCCCTACGAGCAGTACTTC. Translating it yields CASSLPGPYEQYF.

At least ten counts were recorded for this clonotype. The rearrangement uses TRBV7-8 and TRBJ2-5, with D uncertain. CDR3 size: 13 residues. CDR1 is SGHVS and CDR2 is FQNEAQ in the germline V gene. Trimming left V 8 bases short and J 4 bases short, with 14 bases between. Written as DNA, the CDR3 is TGTGCCAGCTATAGGTGGGTGGGAGAGACCCAGTACTTC. Encoded protein: CASYRWVGETQYF.

This clonotype has at least ten counts. J is TRBJ2-1 and V is TRBV29-1, with 12 bases lining up with TRBD2. The CDR3 has 13 residues. The V gene end was trimmed by 7 bases and the J gene end by 12 bases; junction bases not matched to a gene: 10. CDR1 and CDR2 (germline): SQVTM, ANQGSEA. The CDR3 nucleotides read TGCAGCGCCGACCCCCTAGCGGGGGGGCTGCAGTTCTTC. As protein: CSADPLAGGLQFF.

The chain uses TRBV7-8 and TRBJ2-3; TRBD1 aligns across 7 bases. Germline CDR1 reads SGHVS; CDR2 reads FQNEAQ. V gave up 5 bases and J gave up 10 bases; unmatched junction bases: 6. There are 12 residues in the CDR3. The CDR3 is CASSPGTASQYF. CDR3 DNA: TGTGCCAGCAGCCCTGGGACAGCCTCGCAGTATTTT.

This clonotype was found many times. The rearrangement joins TRBV24-1 to TRBJ1-6, with 7 positions matching TRBD1. J was trimmed by 7 bases and V by 6 bases; bases with no gene match: 2. Germline CDR1 is KGHDR and CDR2 is SFDVKD. The CDR3 sequence is 13 residues long. The CDR3: CATSRDRNSPLHF. The CDR3 nucleotides read TGTGCCACCAGTCGGGACAGAAATTCACCCCTCCACTTT.

The CDR3 here is CASLRATSNSPLHF. CDR3 nucleotide sequence: TGTGCCAGCCTCCGAGCAACCTCTAATTCACCCCTCCACTTT. The chain carries TRBV2 and TRBJ1-6; D gene uncertain. The V gene lost 8 bases and the J gene lost 6 bases, with 14 bases spanning the gap. The germline V gene encodes CDR1 SNHLY and CDR2 FYNNEI. The CDR3 loop spans 14 amino acids. The full variable domain, its missing parts supplied by reference TRBV2 and TRBJ1-6, is EPEVTQTPSHQVTQMGQEVILRCVPISNHLYFYWYRQILGQKVEFLVSFYNNEISEKSEIFDDQFSVERPDGSNFTLKIRSTKLEDSAMYFCASLRATSNSPLHFGNGTRLTVT.

The CDR3 protein is CASRTSDTTYNSPLHF. The CDR3 bases are TGTGCCAGTAGGACCTCGGACACGACTTATAATTCACCCCTCCACTTT. The rearrangement joins TRBV19 to TRBJ1-6, with D possibly matching TRBD1 (5 bases). Germline V gene lookup returns CDR1 LNHDA and CDR2 SQIVND (reference sequence). The CDR3 extends over 16 amino acids. V was pared by 6 bases and J by 4 bases, with 16 bases between.

This clonotype was detected only a few times. The chain is built from TRBV20-1 and TRBJ2-5; 8 nucleotides agree with TRBD2. From germline, CDR1 is DFQATT and CDR2 SNEGSKA (reference sequence). V was clipped by 6 bases and J by 7 bases; unmatched bases: 16. The CDR3 sequence is 15 residues long. The CDR3 region has the DNA TGCAGTGCCACCCTCTTAGCGGGGTTGACGGGGACCCAGTACTTC. Amino acids: CSATLLAGLTGTQYF.

The V and J genes are TRBV7-8 and TRBJ2-1; 14 positions agree with TRBD2. Trimming took 2 bases from V and 8 from J; bases not matched to a gene: 11. CDR1 is SGHVS, CDR2 FQNEAQ, per germline. CDR3 length equals 18 residues. CDR3 region: CASSLKGLAGAHRDEQFF. CDR3 sequence (DNA): TGTGCCAGCAGCTTAAAGGGACTAGCGGGAGCGCATCGGGATGAGCAGTTCTTC.

This clonotype was observed many times. The chain recombines TRBV12-3 or TRBV12-4 with TRBJ1-3, with D uncertain. This CDR3 comprises 19 residues. Trimming took off 3 bases at V and 1 base at J, with 22 bases between the two ends. The CDR3 nucleotides are TGTGCCAGCAGTTTGGGTGGATATGAAACACTACGGTCTGGAAACACCATATATTTT. Protein product: CASSLGGYETLRSGNTIYF.

This clonotype was recorded many times. The chain uses TRBV7-9 and TRBJ1-4; 7 bases are shared with TRBD1. This CDR3 contains 14 residues. Looked up from germline, CDR1 is SEHNR and CDR2 is FQNEAQ (reference sequence). With V trimmed by 3 bases and J by 8 bases, 6 bases remained unmatched. The CDR3 loop is CASSLTGLGEKLFF. CDR3 DNA sequence: TGTGCCAGCAGCTTGACAGGGCTTGGGGAAAAACTGTTTTTT.

The rearrangement joins TRBV7-9 to TRBJ2-1, with TRBD1 matching 9 bases. CDR1 SEHNR and CDR2 FQNEAQ come from the germline V gene (reference sequence). Trimming at V came to 7 bases and at J to 2 bases, leaving 3 bases not matched to a gene. The CDR3 is 14 residues long. CDR3 in amino acids: CASTRDRAYNEQFF. The CDR3 DNA reads TGTGCCAGCACCAGGGACAGGGCCTACAATGAGCAGTTCTTC.